This entry lists 22 T cell receptor beta chains sequenced from one sample in a study of graft-versus-host responses after intestinal transplantation. Lymphocytes from graft epithelium and lamina propria were isolated. Method: immunoSEQ multiplex PCR; TCRdb's copy keeps in-frame clones and lacks some. Among 11,000 to 15,000 clones listed, around three quarters were seen once. Sequences were derived from ileum tissue, sampled 27 days after intestinal transplant. The origin of the receptors is a human patient who received an intestinal transplant, so some T cells may come from the graft donor.

As for this clone: One junction end does not reproduce the germline sequence, and a read error may be involved. The genes are TRBV11-2 and TRBJ1-3, with D perhaps TRBD1 (6 bases). CDR3 length: 10 amino acids. Germline loops: CDR1 SGHAT, CDR2 FQNNGV. CDR3 nucleotides: TGTGCCAGCAGCCAGGGACATTTACATTTT. Its protein is CASSQGHLHF.

Only one count was recorded for this clone. CDR3 residues: CATKISEYRGYTF. The CDR3 DNA follows: TGTGCCACCAAGATTTCGGAGTACCGTGGCTACACCTTC. The V call is TRBV6-6, the J call TRBJ1-2; D uncertain. The germline CDR1 and CDR2 sequences are MNHNY and SVGAGI (reference sequence). The ends were cut back, 10 bases at V and 7 bases at J, with 19 bases in the middle. The CDR3 is 13 residues long.

The rearrangement joins TRBV9 to TRBJ1-1; D is undetermined. The germline V gene has CDR1 SGDLS and CDR2 YYNGEE. CDR3 size: 13 residues. Trimming took off 4 bases at V and 1 base at J, with 8 bases between the two ends. CDR3 in amino acids: CASSSRQNTEAFF. DNA for the CDR3: TGTGCCAGCAGCTCCAGACAGAACACTGAAGCTTTCTTT.

This clone was counted a few times. CDR3 DNA: TGCGCCAGCAGCTTGGGGTCAGGGGGAAATCAGCCCCAGCATTTT. This encodes CASSLGSGGNQPQHF. The chain has TRBV5-1 and TRBJ1-5, with 7 nucleotides matching TRBD1. Germline values: CDR1 SGHRS, CDR2 YFSETQ. Unmatched junction bases numbered 4, after V lost 0 bases and J lost 4 bases. This CDR3 contains 15 residues.

This clone was picked up one time. The chain couples TRBV27 to TRBJ2-4, with a possible D match to TRBD2 (7 bases). Deletions cut 4 bases from V and 4 bases from J, with 17 bases between. This CDR3 comprises 16 residues. Germline-derived CDR1 and CDR2 are MNHEY and SMNVEV (reference sequence). CDR3 in amino acids: CASSSPGEGGKNIQYF. The CDR3 DNA follows: TGTGCCAGCAGTTCGCCCGGTGAGGGGGGGAAAAACATTCAGTACTTC.

The rearrangement links TRBV28 to TRBJ1-6, with D maybe TRBD1 (6 bases). V was shortened by 3 bases and J by 4 bases, with 7 bases between the two germline ends. Germline V gene sequence: CDR1 MDHEN, CDR2 SYDVKM. This CDR3 has 14 residues. The chain's CDR3 is CASSFDRYNSPLHF. The CDR3, as DNA: TGTGCCAGCAGTTTTGACAGGTATAATTCACCCCTCCACTTT.

The genes are TRBV1 and TRBJ2-2; whether TRBD2, the table's D call, matches the DNA was not checked. TRBV1 is a pseudogene locus. The CDR3 loop spans 18 amino acids. CDR3 sequence reads: CTSSQVRGRQTNTGELFF. In DNA, the CDR3 is TGCACCAGCAGCCAAGTGCGGGGGCGACAGACGAACACCGGGGAGCTGTTTTTT.

The CDR3 loop reads CASSQDRGSYNEQFF. The CDR3 DNA sequence: TGCGCCAGCAGCCAAGACAGGGGTTCCTACAATGAGCAGTTCTTC. The V call is TRBV4-3, the J call TRBJ2-1; perhaps TRBD1 as D (6 bases). The CDR3 covers 15 residues. The V end was cut by 0 bases, the J end by 1 base, with 7 bases between. CDR1 is LGHNA, CDR2 YSLEER, per germline.

The rearrangement links TRBV25-1 to TRBJ2-2; 9 positions match TRBD1. The germline V gene has CDR1 MGHDK and CDR2 SYGVNS. The CDR3 is 14 residues long. With 9 bases clipped from V and 5 bases from J, the junction kept 7 bases outside the gene matches. The CDR3: CARGRDRETGELFF. The CDR3 DNA reads as TGTGCCAGAGGCCGGGACAGGGAGACCGGGGAGCTGTTTTTT.

The chain is built from TRBV5-6 and TRBJ1-2; the D gene is possibly TRBD1 (6 bases). CDR3 length: 16 amino acids. Trimming removed 5 bases from V and 1 base from J, with 18 bases in between. The germline gives CDR1 SGHDT, CDR2 YYEEEE. CDR3 coding DNA: TGTGCCAGCAGTCCAATTGGACAGCTCCTTAACTATGGCTACACCTTC. It is translated as CASSPIGQLLNYGYTF.

The chain recombines TRBV6-6 with TRBJ2-1; D is perhaps TRBD1 (7 bases). This CDR3 comprises 13 residues. V was pared by 5 bases and J by 7 bases, with 12 bases between. CDR1 is MNHNY and CDR2 is SVGAGI in the germline V gene (reference sequence). CDR3 coding DNA: TGTGCCAGCAGTAACGCAGGGGGGAATGAGCAGTTCTTC. Protein: CASSNAGGNEQFF.

The J gene is TRBJ1-6, the V gene TRBV7-2, with TRBD1 matching over 8 bases. V lost 1 base and J lost 3; bases outside the gene matches: 2. Germline CDR1 reads SGHTA; CDR2 reads FQGNSA. The CDR3 has 16 amino acids. The chain's CDR3 is CASSLGDRGYNSPLHF. The CDR3 DNA reads as TGTGCCAGCAGCTTAGGCGACAGGGGCTATAATTCACCCCTCCACTTT.

The chain has TRBV7-2 and TRBJ1-1, with D unclear. CDR1 and CDR2 (germline): SGHTA, FQGNSA. The CDR3 contains 18 residues. Between the trimmed V and J ends, which lost 4 bases and 4 bases, there was a span of 25 bases. CDR3 nucleotide sequence: TGTGCCAGCAGCTCCGGACTAGTTTTTCGGTTGGGGAGCACTGAAGCTTTCTTT. Translating gives CASSSGLVFRLGSTEAFF.

The gene calls are TRBV30 and TRBJ1-6; D not certain. Trimming shortened V by 3 bases and J by 7 bases, and 10 bases separated the two germline ends. Germline values: CDR1 GTSNPN, CDR2 SVGIG (reference sequence). The CDR3 length is 13 residues. CDR3 bases: TGTGCCTGGAGGCGAGGCGGGAATTCACCCCTCCACTTT. Amino acids: CAWRRGGNSPLHF.

The chain recombines TRBV19 with TRBJ1-5, with 11 positions matching TRBD1. V shed 1 base and J 6 bases; nucleotides not matched to a gene: 2. Looked up from germline, CDR1 is LNHDA and CDR2 is SQIVND (reference sequence). CDR3 length: 15 amino acids. The CDR3 DNA is TGTGCCAGTAGTATAGGGACAGGGGGCCGTCAGCCCCAGCATTTT. This codes for CASSIGTGGRQPQHF.

Only one count was recorded for this clone. The chain joins TRBV28 to TRBJ1-6, with D possibly matching TRBD1 (5 bases). The CDR3 contains 16 residues. With 2 bases removed from V and 4 bases from J, the gap between germline ends came to 12 bases. Germline V gene sequence: CDR1 MDHEN, CDR2 SYDVKM. The CDR3 here is CASSLGGLGYNSPLHF. The CDR3 nucleotides read TGTGCCAGCAGTTTAGGGGGGTTGGGTTATAATTCACCCCTCCACTTT.

In this sample, this clone turned up once. The chain carries TRBV18 and TRBJ2-2; TRBD1 might be the D (5 bases). CDR3 length: 15 residues. Germline CDR1 is KGHSH and CDR2 is LQKENI. The V and J ends lost 3 bases and 3 bases respectively, with 11 bases between them. The CDR3 DNA follows: TGTGCCAGCTCACCTGACAGTGGGGACACCGGGGAGCTGTTTTTT. It translates to CASSPDSGDTGELFF.

V and J are TRBV30 and TRBJ2-6; 8 bases fit TRBD1. The CDR3 runs to 16 residues. J lost 0 bases, V lost 8 bases, and 9 bases had no gene match. Germline V gene lookup returns CDR1 GTSNPN and CDR2 SVGIG (reference sequence). CDR3 protein: CARTRDRSSGANVLTF. DNA of the CDR3: TGTGCCCGGACGAGGGACAGGAGCTCTGGGGCCAACGTCCTGACTTTC.

In its sample, this clone was seen a few times. The V call is TRBV23-1, the J call TRBJ2-2; D gene ambiguous. TRBV23-1 belongs to the ORF category, with a function that is uncertain. The CDR3 is made up of 15 amino acids. V was cut by 0 bases and J by 1 base, with 6 bases left in between. CDR3 nucleotide sequence: TGCGCCAGCAGTCAATCGTGGCAGAACACCGGGGAGCTGTTTTTT. It yields the protein CASSQSWQNTGELFF.

The genes are TRBV7-2 and TRBJ1-2; 7 bases are shared with TRBD1. CDR1 SGHTA and CDR2 FQGNSA come from the germline V gene. The CDR3 loop spans 13 amino acids. Trimming at V came to 5 bases and at J to 8 bases, leaving 8 bases not matched to a gene. CDR3 protein: CASSPGTDWGYTF. DNA of the CDR3: TGTGCCAGCAGCCCAGGGACAGATTGGGGCTACACCTTC.

This chain connects TRBV4-1 to TRBJ1-1; tentative D call: TRBD1 (5 bases). V was shortened by 0 bases and J by 6 bases, with 17 bases between the two germline ends. The CDR3 covers 16 residues. Germline lookup yields CDR1 MGHRA and CDR2 YSYEKL. Written as DNA, the CDR3 is TGCGCCAGCAGCCAAGAGGGGCCAGGTCGGATCCCTGAAGCTTTCTTT. Translated: CASSQEGPGRIPEAFF.

The chain carries TRBV9 and TRBJ1-6; 8 bases align to TRBD1. The germline V gene has CDR1 SGDLS and CDR2 YYNGEE. The J segment lost 9 bases and the V segment lost 0 bases, leaving 11 bases of the junction unmatched. The CDR3 length is 17 residues. CDR3 in amino acids: CASSVEVDRVGRSPLHF. The CDR3 DNA is TGTGCCAGCAGCGTAGAAGTGGACAGGGTAGGACGTTCACCCCTCCACTTT. The full variable domain, with the rest looked up from reference TRBV9 and TRBJ1-6, is DSGVTQTPKHLITATGQRVTLRCSPRSGDLSVYWYQQSLDQGLQFLIQYYNGEERAKGNILERFSAQQFPDLHSELNLSSLELGDSALYFCASSVEVDRVGRSPLHFGNGTRLTVT.